One sample yielded the 4 T cell receptor beta chains listed below, sequenced in a study of blood T cell repertoires in COVID-19. Measured with immunoSEQ multiplex PCR; TCRdb has only the in-frame clones, and not every one. This sample carries 250,000 to 300,000 clones, about 93% of them seen once, and the ten largest clones take 0.9% to 1.2%. Sequencing input: PBMCs or T cells enriched from blood (not recorded which). The receptor set was obtained from a woman aged 25 to 39 who had recovered from COVID-19.

This clone was counted only a few times. The chain employs TRBV2 and TRBJ1-3; D unclear. The CDR3 has 14 amino acids. Per germline, CDR1 SNHLY and CDR2 FYNNEI. Trimming removed 6 bases at V and 8 bases at J, with 17 bases between. The CDR3 region is CASRQFLLVDTIYF. The CDR3 region has the DNA TGTGCCAGCAGACAGTTTCTTTTAGTGGACACCATATATTTT.

This rearrangement joins TRBV4-3 to TRBJ2-3, with D maybe TRBD2 (5 bases). Trimming removed 1 base at V and 3 bases at J, with 17 bases between. The germline V gene encodes CDR1 LGHNA and CDR2 YSLEER. CDR3 length: 17 amino acids. The CDR3 DNA follows: TGCGCCAGCAGCCAAGGGCTAGCAGCTGGGGAAACAGATACGCAGTATTTT. It is translated as CASSQGLAAGETDTQYF.

The chain recombines TRBV3-1 (or the pseudogene TRBV3-2) with TRBJ2-1; D is perhaps TRBD2 (6 bases). The germline gives CDR1 LGHDT, CDR2 YNNKEL (reference sequence). The CDR3 is 17 amino acids. Trimming took off 0 bases at V and 5 bases at J, with 17 bases between the two ends. The CDR3, as DNA: TGTGCCAGCAGCCAAGAGCCCTCCCTAGCGACCAACAATGAGCAGTTCTTC. As protein: CASSQEPSLATNNEQFF.

CDR3 DNA sequence: TGTGCCAGCATCTCACGGGGCACAGATACGCAGTATTTT. It encodes CASISRGTDTQYF. The chain recombines TRBV7-9 with TRBJ2-3; D not resolved. Germline values: CDR1 SEHNR, CDR2 FQNEAQ (reference sequence). With 7 bases removed from V and 1 base from J, the gap between germline ends came to 9 bases. This CDR3 is built from 13 residues.